This TCR beta chain was sequenced during a study of blood T cells in healthy people across ages (dated by TCRdb to about 2015). Broadly, across the study: Template switching captured roughly one uniquely barcoded TCR beta cDNA molecule per two T cells in model experiments. The study measured age-related changes in TCR beta repertoire diversity using deep sequencing normalized with unique cDNA molecular identifiers. Two additional independent replicas of 1 million unique cDNA reads from the same blood draw were analyzed for two donors (one aged 18 to 29 and one aged 80 or older). Four age groups were formed from the donors: young (average approximately 15 years), middle-aged (approximately 40), aged (over 55) and long-lived (82). To avoid experimental bias, donors of different ages were randomly spread across the sequencing lanes. General findings and caveats noted by the study authors: Compared with the aged group, the long-lived group had more naive CD4+ T cells, fewer expanded clones and increased TCR diversity, suggesting age selection. Estimates of total diversity from one million sequenced T cells were regarded as lower bounds and underestimates. The CMV infection status of donors was not known, potentially confounding age-related changes in expanded clonotypes. Since profiling was done on bulk unsorted PBMCs, naive and antigen-experienced compartments could not be conclusively compared. There was a strong correlation between observed TCR beta diversity and the percentage of naive T cells measured by flow cytometry. Observed TCR beta diversity per million T cells fell roughly linearly with age, and a significant reduction was already apparent by age roughly 40.

At the junction V is shortened by 5 bases and J by 6 bases, with 23 bases in between. Its CDR3 holds 16 amino acids, cysteine through phenylalanine. Only the CDR3 DNA stays, 48 bases, in frame from base 1. Via the germline V gene (reference sequence), CDR1 is PRHDT and CDR2 FYEKMQ. Details on this clonotype: Its antigen remains undetermined. No base-level quality is on record; no much larger clone is a single base apart.

The receptor library was made with 5' RACE. A second PCR of 7 to 11 cycles was performed with a sample-barcoded 5' primer and a J-beta primer mix. A template-switch 5' adaptor carrying 12 random nucleotides introduced a unique molecular identifier onto each TCR beta cDNA molecule. Each sample yielded at least 2.5 million CDR3-containing paired-end reads. First-strand cDNA was synthesized from all RNA with the Mint cDNA synthesis kit, primed by a TRBC-specific oligonucleotide. Following uracil-DNA glycosylase treatment, all cDNA underwent a first 18-cycle PCR with the universal primers M1SS and BC2_uni_R. The study's processing was this. For normalization, 1 million high-quality reads, each with a distinct molecular identifier, were randomly selected from each sample. Reads with shared molecular identifiers were discarded instead of being binned into consensus sequences. MiTCR, set to a Q25 quality threshold and the strictest error-elimination algorithm, was used for CDR3 identification, clonotype clustering and error correction. A nonparametric unseen species model using Euler transformation provided a lower-bound estimate of total TCR beta diversity. The raw public data were reprocessed by TCRdb itself: fastp quality trimming at Q25, MiXCR clonotype calling, in-frame beta chains only. Here each entry gathers all rows of one CDR3 protein and keeps the most common genes and DNA. TCRdb's processing, not the study's, gives the V and J calls here. This sample lists some 1,800,000 distinct CDR3 sequences; 39% were detected once. The ten largest clones add up to 23% of the sample.

The donors were roughly 40 Caucasian individuals from Russia, aged roughly 6 to 90 years, who were systemically healthy. Around 10 milliliters of peripheral blood were drawn from each donor into EDTA-treated Vacutainer tubes. Ficoll-Paque density-gradient centrifugation was used to isolate PBMCs, with at least 6 million obtained per sample. Trizol reagent was used to extract total RNA from the PBMCs, yielding at least 6 micrograms per sample. The percentages of naive CD45RAhigh/CD27high T cells were determined by flow cytometry on a PBMC aliquot from every donor. In this chain, TRBV13 is recombined with TRBJ2-7; the D element could tentatively be TRBD1 or TRBD2, as 5 bases agree for each. Material: blood. The receptor was isolated from a human donor in good health. The sequenced DNA: TGTGCCAGCAGCCCCCGAGGTGGGTGGGGGAGACCCGAGCAGTACTTC. Its amino acids are CASSPRGGWGRPEQYF.